This T cell receptor beta chain was obtained from a study of CD8 T cells in Susac syndrome. As concerns this clonotype: What it binds is not known.

This CDR3 is built from 15 residues. Germline V gene data show CDR1 as KGHSH and CDR2 as LQKENI. The ends were cut back, 3 bases at V and 6 bases at J, with 14 bases in the middle. Study results and limitations: The study's TCR sequencing and HLA analysis covered a relatively small number of individuals, and the study acknowledged this.

RNA, at about 0.45 to 1 ug, was reverse transcribed with random hexamers. TCRdb independently ran MiXCR on the immunoSEQ multiplex PCR reads; one entry per CDR3 protein. The sample has about 200,000 distinct CDR3 sequences; 85% to 95% are singletons. This clonotype was obtained from a human donor in good health. The rearrangement joins TRBV18 to TRBJ1-4; D is ambiguous. Sample: CD4+ T cells from PBMCs. This CDR3 reads CASSPEAGKDEKLFF. In DNA, the CDR3 is TGTGCCAGCTCACCCGAAGCGGGGAAGGATGAAAAACTGTTTTTT.